This T cell receptor (beta chain) was obtained from a study of early T cells in non-severe SARS-CoV-2 infection (TCRdb year 2021). Concerning the study at large: TCR sequencing used bulk RNA from unsorted whole blood, so alpha and beta chains could not be paired. General findings and caveats noted by the study authors: VDJdb matching was skewed toward anti-spike CD8 responses and likely underestimated virus-specific expansions by missing private and CD4 specificities.

Preparation of the library involved 5' RACE. These reads were obtained on a NextSeq 500. Unique molecular identifiers were attached to individual cDNA molecules in the TCR library protocol so that sequencing error and PCR bias could be corrected. Both TCR alpha and beta chains were sequenced, and tight co-correlation was observed between alpha and beta sequence abundances in each sample. Concerning the study's data processing: Decombinator V4 was used to annotate TCR sequences for V gene, J gene and CDR3. Expanded TCRs were defined as changing significantly between any two time points under a Poisson model with p below 0.0001. TCR abundances were normalised to the total number of TCRs sequenced per sample and were expressed as counts per million. MAIT TCRs were defined by TRAV1-2 paired with TRAJ12, TRAJ20 or TRAJ33, and iNKT TCRs by TRAV10 paired with TRAJ18. VDJdb, accessed on 1 November 2021, was searched for TCRs annotated for CMV, EBV and SARS-CoV-2, and TCRs annotated for more than one antigen were excluded. TCRdb reran the public reads through fastp at Q25 and MiXCR, keeping productive beta chains. Every distinct CDR3 protein forms one entry, paired with its most common genes and DNA. TCRdb, rather than the study authors, made the V and J calls. The sample table lists tens of thousands of distinct CDR3 sequences, around 4.5% of them with a count of one. Of the sample, about a fifth falls within the top ten clones.

Measured from the cysteine to the phenylalanine, the CDR3 is 12 residues long. Left in the record is the CDR3 DNA by itself, 36 bases read in frame from the first base. Reading the germline V gene (reference sequence) gives CDR1 DFQATT and CDR2 SNEGSKA. V and J lose 6 bases and 1 base, and a span of 7 bases separates them. Ten or more counts support this clonotype. Its antigen is currently not known. Base qualities were left out, and no much larger clone turns up one base away. This was a case-control study nested in a cohort of healthcare workers in London, UK, who had nasopharyngeal swab PCR tests and blood samples taken every week. Healthcare workers were recruited between 23 and 31 March 2020, during the week of the UK lockdown, and were followed weekly for up to about 15 weeks.

The sample taken for sequencing was whole blood. The V gene is TRBV20-1 and the J gene is TRBJ2-4; no D gene call is confident. This TCR derives from an adult who was a healthcare worker with PCR-confirmed SARS-CoV-2 infection or an uninfected control (not recorded which). The sequenced DNA: TGCAGTGCCCCGGATGCCAAAAACATTCAGTACTTC. This yields the protein CSAPDAKNIQYF.